This TCR beta chain emerged from a study of cytomegalovirus exposure and HLA in healthy donors. Trimming removed 2 bases from V and 7 bases from J, with 6 bases in between. The CDR3 is 12 residues long. Germline assignment: CDR1 MDHEN and CDR2 SYDVKM. Vbeta (60) and Jbeta (13) primers were used in the PCR. TCRdb keeps only in-frame clones here, not all; method: immunoSEQ multiplex PCR. The repertoire consists of about 200,000 clones, with around 87% occurring once and the leading ten covering around 1%. This TCR was sampled from a boy aged 2-9 years in good health and CMV-seronegative. Sequenced: PBMCs. The chain recombines TRBV28 with TRBJ1-5; D gene ambiguous. The CDR3 here is CASSLVSQPQHF. The CDR3 nucleotides read TGTGCCAGCAGTTTAGTTAGCCAGCCCCAGCATTTT.